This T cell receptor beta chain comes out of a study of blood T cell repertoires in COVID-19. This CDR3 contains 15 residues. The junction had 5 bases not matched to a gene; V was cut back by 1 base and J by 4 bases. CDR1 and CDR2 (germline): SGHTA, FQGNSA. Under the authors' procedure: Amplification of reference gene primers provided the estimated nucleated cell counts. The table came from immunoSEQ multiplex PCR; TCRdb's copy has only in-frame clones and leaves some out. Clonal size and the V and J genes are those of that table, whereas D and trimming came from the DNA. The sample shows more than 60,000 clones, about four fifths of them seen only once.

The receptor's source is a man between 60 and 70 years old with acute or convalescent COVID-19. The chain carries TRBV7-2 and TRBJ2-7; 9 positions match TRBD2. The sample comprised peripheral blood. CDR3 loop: CASSLGTSAPYEQYF. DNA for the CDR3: TGTGCCAGCAGCTTAGGGACTAGCGCGCCTTACGAGCAGTACTTC. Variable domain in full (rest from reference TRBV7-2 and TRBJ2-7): GAGVSQSPSNKVTEKGKDVELRCDPISGHTALYWYRQSLGQGLEFLIYFQGNSAPDKSGLPSDRFSAERTGGSVSTLTIQRTQQEDSAVYLCASSLGTSAPYEQYFGPGTRLTVT.